This is a list of T cell receptor beta chains from one sample in a study of blood T cells in healthy people across ages. TCRdb itself ran the 5' RACE reads through MiXCR, one entry per CDR3 protein. The table includes about 800,000 distinct CDR3 sequences, roughly 50% detected once. Sequencing was done on a sample of blood. All receptors derive from a man aged 25 to 40 in good health. The CDR3 runs from the conserved cysteine through the conserved F or W. Each record gives: D gene, V gene, clone size, J gene, CDR3 length, CDR3 DNA, CDR3 protein. The D gene is left open where the match is weak. Size is stated for part of the rows, as once, few or many counts, or as a class when the clone is expanded.

d_gene: TRBD2; v_gene: TRBV4-3; abundance: -; j_gene: TRBJ2-3; len: 17; CDR3nt: TGCGCCAGCAGCCAAGAGTTGTCGACTAGCAACACAGATACGCAGTATTTT; CDR3aa: CASSQELSTSNTDTQYF
d_gene: -; v_gene: TRBV7-2; abundance: -; j_gene: TRBJ2-3; len: 19; CDR3nt: TGTGCCAGCAGCTTAGAGCCCTTCTCGCGGGGGCGGAACACAGATACGCAGTATTTT; CDR3aa: CASSLEPFSRGRNTDTQYF
d_gene: -; v_gene: TRBV27; abundance: -; j_gene: TRBJ2-1; len: 16; CDR3nt: TGTGCCAGCAGTCCAGGGTTTCAGGGAGCCTACAATGAGCAGTTCTTC; CDR3aa: CASSPGFQGAYNEQFF
d_gene: -; v_gene: TRBV7-6; abundance: -; j_gene: TRBJ1-1; len: 16; CDR3nt: TGTGCCAGCAGCTTGGTTAGAATCGGGATGAACACTGAAGCTTTCTTT; CDR3aa: CASSLVRIGMNTEAFF
d_gene: -; v_gene: TRBV12-3/TRBV12-4; abundance: once; j_gene: TRBJ2-6; len: 13; CDR3nt: TGTGCCAGCAGTAAATCTGGGGCCAACGTCCTGACTTTC; CDR3aa: CASSKSGANVLTF
d_gene: TRBD2; v_gene: TRBV12-3/TRBV12-4; abundance: few; j_gene: TRBJ2-1; len: 18; CDR3nt: TGTGCCAGCAGTTTTATCACTCGGACAGCGGGAGGGCCAGATGAGCAGTTCTTC; CDR3aa: CASSFITRTAGGPDEQFF
d_gene: TRBD1; v_gene: TRBV2; abundance: -; j_gene: TRBJ1-5; len: 14; CDR3nt: TGTGCCAGCAAGAGGGACAGGGGGAATCAACCCCAGCATTTT; CDR3aa: CASKRDRGNQPQHF
d_gene: -; v_gene: TRBV28; abundance: -; j_gene: TRBJ1-1; len: 11; CDR3nt: TGTGCCAGCAGTCGTTTAGGCGAAGCTTTCTTT; CDR3aa: CASSRLGEAFF
d_gene: -; v_gene: TRBV13; abundance: -; j_gene: TRBJ1-2; len: 15; CDR3nt: TGTGCCAGCAGCTCCCAAGAGGGATTAGACTATGGCTACACCTTC; CDR3aa: CASSSQEGLDYGYTF
d_gene: -; v_gene: TRBV29-1; abundance: -; j_gene: TRBJ2-7; len: 13; CDR3nt: TGCAGCGTTGTCGGGCCTCCTACCTACGAGCAGTACTTC; CDR3aa: CSVVGPPTYEQYF
d_gene: -; v_gene: TRBV11-1; abundance: -; j_gene: TRBJ2-4; len: 12; CDR3nt: TGTGCCAGCAGCTTTGCAAAACACGGAAAGTACTTC; CDR3aa: CASSFAKHGKYF
d_gene: -; v_gene: TRBV7-6; abundance: -; j_gene: TRBJ1-6; len: 15; CDR3nt: TGTGCCAGCAGCGATCGCCGGGACACAGATTCACCCCTCCACTTT; CDR3aa: CASSDRRDTDSPLHF
d_gene: -; v_gene: TRBV6-2/TRBV6-3; abundance: once; j_gene: TRBJ2-3; len: 13; CDR3nt: TGTGCCAGCAGTTACCTCGACCACCGAGGGCAGTATTTT; CDR3aa: CASSYLDHRGQYF
d_gene: -; v_gene: TRBV29-1; abundance: -; j_gene: TRBJ2-5; len: 13; CDR3nt: TGCAGCGTACAAACGGGTCTGGGAGAGACCCAGTACTTC; CDR3aa: CSVQTGLGETQYF